This T cell receptor beta chain was sequenced during a study of blood T cells in healthy people across ages. General study results and limits: Naive CD4+ cells and diversity were both higher in long-lived donors than in aged donors.

As to this clonotype: The antigen remains unidentified.

Trimming took off 8 bases at V and 12 bases at J, with 19 bases between the two ends. Looked up from germline, CDR1 is MDHEN and CDR2 is SYDVKM. The CDR3 is 13 amino acids. A second roughly 6 to 12 cycle PCR used barcoded and J-beta primers. TCRdb passed the 5' RACE reads through MiXCR, listing each CDR3 protein once. Of 800,000 or so distinct CDR3 sequences listed, just under 25% are singletons. These data also featured in a second study, about T cells of mothers and their children. In that study: Each child gave approximately 2.8 million TCR beta CDR3 reads (each mother, over 9 million).

The chain links TRBV28 to TRBJ1-4; D not certain. The source is a boy between 5 and 17 years old in good health. Specimen: blood. The CDR3 nucleotides read TGTGCCAGCGGCTATCAGGACGAAGTAGAACTGTTTTTT. It encodes CASGYQDEVELFF.